This passage covers 10 T cell receptor beta chains from one sample sequenced in a study of CD8+ T cells in alopecia areata. RNA extraction and reverse transcription yielded cDNA as sequencing template. Assay: immunoSEQ multiplex PCR; the TCRdb copy retains only in-frame clones and omits some. The sample includes approximately 31,000 clones, 65% to 80% of them seen just once. Sequenced sample: NKG2D-low CD8+ T cells sorted from blood. These receptors all stem from a human donor with alopecia areata.

Of note for this clone: At one boundary the junction diverges from the germline segment, which might be a read error. This sequence joins TRBV5-1 and TRBJ2-3; D perhaps matches TRBD1 (6 bases). CDR3 size: 11 residues. CDR1 and CDR2 (germline): SGHRS, YFSETQ. This CDR3 reads CASQTGLRRDF. CDR3 coding DNA: TGCGCCAGCCAAACAGGGCTCCGAAGGGATTTT.

The rearrangement joins TRBV29-1 to TRBJ1-6; D might be TRBD1 (5 bases). Germline CDR1 SQVTM, CDR2 ANQGSEA. CDR3 length: 11 amino acids. The ends were cut back, 5 bases at V and 15 bases at J, with 14 bases in the middle. CDR3 protein: CSVLETGVLHF. CDR3 DNA sequence: TGCAGCGTTCTGGAAACGGGGGTCCTCCACTTT.

The CDR3 nucleotides read TGTGCCAGCAGCTCGGGACAGAGCTCCTACGAGCAGTACTTC. Encoded protein: CASSSGQSSYEQYF. The chain recombines TRBV5-4 with TRBJ2-7; 7 positions agree with TRBD1. CDR1 SGHNT and CDR2 YYREEE come from the germline V gene (reference sequence). There are 14 residues in the CDR3. The V segment lost 3 bases and the J segment 0 bases; nucleotides outside the gene matches: 3.

Worth noting for this clone: The CDR3 ends on some other residue instead of the conserved phenylalanine or tryptophan, so this is likely a read error. The chain is built from TRBV25-1 and TRBJ2-2, with D uncertain. There are 14 residues in the CDR3. Per the germline V gene, CDR1 is MGHDK and CDR2 is SYGVNS. V was pared by 0 bases and J by 0 bases, with 2 bases between. The CDR3 spells CASSEYTNTGELFL. The CDR3 DNA reads TGTGCCAGCAGTGAATACACGAACACCGGGGAGCTGTTTCTT.

The gene calls are TRBV29-1 and TRBJ2-1, with a tentative D call TRBD2 (5 bases). Germline CDR1 reads SQVTM; CDR2 reads ANQGSEA. The CDR3 spans 14 residues. V was pared by 3 bases and J by 0 bases, with 9 bases between. As DNA, the CDR3 is TGCAGCGTTGACGGGGTGAGCTCCTACAATGAGCAGTTCTTC. The encoded protein is CSVDGVSSYNEQFF.

V is TRBV9 and J is TRBJ2-5; TRBD2 agrees at 9 bases. J lost 5 bases, V lost 0 bases, and 8 bases had no gene match. This CDR3 has 16 amino acids. The germline gives CDR1 SGDLS, CDR2 YYNGEE. The CDR3 here is CASSVDGGGAYETQYF. The DNA for the CDR3 is TGTGCCAGCAGCGTAGATGGCGGGGGGGCCTATGAGACCCAGTACTTC.

The V call is TRBV4-2, the J call TRBJ2-7, with D unclear. V gave up 0 bases and J gave up 4 bases, with 7 bases separating them. The CDR3 contains 13 residues. Per germline, CDR1 LGHNA and CDR2 YNFKEQ. The CDR3 nucleotides are TGTGCCAGCAGCCAAGATCAGAGGTACGAGCAGTACTTC. It encodes CASSQDQRYEQYF.

This chain uses TRBV29-1 with TRBJ2-3; D not certain. V shed 0 bases and J shed 3 bases, with 7 bases lying between them. The CDR3 runs to 13 residues. Germline-derived CDR1 and CDR2 are SQVTM and ANQGSEA. CDR3 amino acids: CSVEDTQTDTQYF. CDR3 coding DNA: TGCAGCGTTGAAGATACGCAAACAGATACGCAGTATTTT.

This clone was seen once. The chain joins TRBV7-6 to TRBJ2-2; D is possibly TRBD2 (5 bases). CDR3 size: 19 residues. Germline CDR1 SGHVS, CDR2 FNYEAQ. Trimming shortened V by 5 bases and J by 4 bases, and 26 bases separated the two germline ends. In DNA, the CDR3 is TGTGCCAGCAGCCCTGACGGGATCGCCGCGATACGAAGCACCGGGGAGCTGTTTTTT. It yields the protein CASSPDGIAAIRSTGELFF.

This clone showed up just once. The chain recombines TRBV29-1 with TRBJ2-7; 8 bases agree with TRBD2. The CDR3 is 16 residues long. J gave up 0 bases and V 0 bases, and 7 bases lay outside the gene matches. CDR1 and CDR2 from the germline V gene are SQVTM and ANQGSEA. The CDR3, as DNA: TGCAGCGTTGAAGATCCACAGACTAGCGCCTCCTACGAGCAGTACTTC. Translating gives CSVEDPQTSASYEQYF.